The present T cell receptor (beta chain) was sequenced within a study of T-cell memory formation after mild COVID-19. At least ten counts were recorded for this clonotype. From the 5' RACE reads, TCRdb called clonotypes with MiXCR, one entry per CDR3 protein. The top ten clones hold less than 30% of a sample with about 140,000 distinct CDR3 sequences, 13% to 15% of them seen once. The germline V gene has CDR1 MGHRA and CDR2 YSYEKL. Trimming stripped 4 bases from V and 4 bases from J, with 10 bases between. This CDR3 has 13 amino acids. The sample was PBMCs or a T cell subset sorted from them (not recorded which). This clonotype originated in an adult woman who had mild COVID-19 (a few samples of this study predate the infection). Cell type and time point are not known. The rearrangement links TRBV4-1 to TRBJ1-1; tentatively, D is TRBD1 (6 bases). The CDR3 spells CASSPDRFTEAFF. The CDR3 region has the DNA TGCGCCAGCAGCCCCGACAGGTTCACTGAAGCTTTCTTT.